Listed below are T cell receptor beta chains from one sample, sequenced in a study of radiation and T cells in renal cell carcinoma. Generated by immunoSEQ multiplex PCR, the TCRdb table keeps only in-frame clones and is missing some. This table holds around 99,000 clones, around 83% found once. The source material was blood, sampled from a patient whose treatment included radiotherapy and nephrectomy. Every receptor here comes from a man aged 60 to 75 with renal cell carcinoma. The CDR3 runs from the conserved cysteine through the conserved F or W. A D gene is named only where the DNA matches it firmly. Clone size is shown for a subset of rows, as once, few, many or a class of expanded clone.

TRBJ2-2 TRBV6-5 once - CASSYSTGSNTGELFF TGTGCCAGCAGTTACTCGACCGGTTCGAACACCGGGGAGCTGTTTTTT
TRBJ2-7 TRBV11-3 - TRBD2 CASSPGLAGGEQYF TGTGCCAGCAGCCCGGGACTAGCGGGAGGCGAGCAGTACTTC
TRBJ1-1 TRBV28 - - CASNRVRGPTMNTEAFF TGTGCCAGCAACAGGGTGCGGGGCCCGACCATGAACACTGAAGCTTTCTTT
TRBJ1-1 TRBV19 - - CASYHQGGSEAFF TGTGCCAGCTACCATCAAGGGGGGAGTGAAGCTTTCTTT
TRBJ1-5 TRBV5-7 few - CASSLGREGNQPQHF TGTGCCAGCAGCTTGGGGCGGGAGGGCAATCAGCCCCAGCATTTT
TRBJ2-7 TRBV7-2 - - CASSLVSSRDVPYEQYF TGTGCCAGCAGCTTAGTTAGTAGCAGGGATGTTCCCTACGAGCAGTACTTC
TRBJ2-1 TRBV5-1 - TRBD2 CASSSVGRDFNEQFF TGCGCCAGCAGTTCGGTCGGGAGGGATTTCAATGAGCAGTTCTTC
TRBJ2-5 TRBV7-2 few - CASSTGTRGAETQYF TGTGCCAGCAGTACCGGGACAAGGGGGGCGGAGACCCAGTACTTC
TRBJ1-3 TRBV6-1 - TRBD1 CASKTGPEGNTIYF TGTGCCAGCAAGACAGGGCCGGAGGGAAACACCATATATTTT
TRBJ2-7 TRBV4-3 few TRBD2 CASSQDLTSGSYEQYF TGCGCCAGCAGCCAAGATTTGACTAGCGGGAGTTACGAGCAGTACTTC
TRBJ2-2 TRBV5-8 - - CASSLVAVGELFF TGTGCCAGCAGCTTGGTGGCGGTCGGGGAGCTGTTTTTT
TRBJ2-7 TRBV27 - TRBD1 CASNFGHRGPLGAYF TGTGCCAGCAATTTTGGTCACAGGGGCCCACTCGGTGCGTACTTC
TRBJ2-1 TRBV15 few - CATSFGKQNNEQFF TGTGCCACCAGCTTCGGGAAGCAGAACAATGAGCAGTTCTTC
TRBJ2-5 TRBV11-2 - - CASSLGSGGETQYF TGTGCCAGCAGCTTAGGGTCGGGCGGGGAGACCCAGTACTTC
TRBJ2-3 TRBV2 - - CASSRRPRRTDTQYF TGTGCCAGCAGTCGCAGGCCGCGGCGCACAGATACGCAGTATTTT
TRBJ2-5 TRBV29-1 - - CSADKTNGETQYF TGCAGCGCGGACAAAACCAACGGAGAGACCCAGTACTTC
TRBJ2-2 TRBV29-1 - TRBD1 CSVGDSSNTGELFF TGCAGCGTTGGGGACAGTTCGAACACCGGGGAGCTGTTTTTT
TRBJ2-5 TRBV5-4 - TRBD1 CASSLAGTGIDTQYF TGTGCCAGCAGCTTGGCTGGGACAGGGATAGATACCCAGTACTTC
TRBJ1-4 TRBV7-9 - - CASSLAGPINEKLFF TGTGCCAGCAGCTTAGCAGGGCCAATAAATGAAAAACTGTTTTTT
TRBJ2-7 TRBV18 - TRBD2 CASSPPPAGLTYEQYF TGTGCCAGCTCACCACCCCCAGCGGGACTCACCTACGAGCAGTACTTC
TRBJ2-6 TRBV5-1 - - CASSLPRGSSGANVLTF TGCGCCAGCAGCTTACCTCGAGGGAGCTCTGGGGCCAACGTCCTGACTTTC
TRBJ2-7 TRBV29-1 - - CSVFEGSKTYEQYF TGCAGCGTTTTCGAGGGCAGTAAAACCTACGAGCAGTACTTC
TRBJ2-5 TRBV2 - TRBD2 CASSILAGGPLPYF TGTGCCAGCAGCATACTAGCGGGAGGGCCTCTCCCGTACTTC
TRBJ2-1 TRBV9 - - CASSVEHEQFF TGTGCCAGCAGCGTAGAGCATGAGCAGTTCTTC
TRBJ2-1 TRBV6-4 - TRBD2 CASSDSTSGSNEQFF TGTGCCAGCAGTGACTCGACTAGCGGGAGCAATGAGCAGTTCTTC
TRBJ2-7 TRBV7-9 - - CASSPPASYEQYF TGTGCCAGCAGCCCCCCGGCGAGCTACGAGCAGTACTTC
TRBJ2-7 TRBV28 - TRBD1 CASSPDRVGEQYF TGTGCCAGCAGCCCGGACAGGGTGGGGGAGCAGTACTTC
TRBJ2-7 TRBV7-3 - - CASSLTPSGYEQYF TGTGCCAGCAGCTTAACCCCAAGCGGGTACGAGCAGTACTTC